These T cell receptor beta chains were read from a single sample in a study of shared clonotypes between healthy human individuals. Sequenced by immunoSEQ multiplex PCR; TCRdb stores in-frame clones only, minus some. The repertoire includes nearly 2 million clones, about 95% of them detected once, and roughly 1.2% sits in the top ten. Sequencing was performed on naive CD8+ T cells sorted from blood. The origin of the receptors is a man between 18 and 29 years old in good health. The CDR3 runs from the conserved cysteine through the conserved F or W. A D gene is named only where the DNA matches it firmly. Clone size is stated in some rows and not others, as once, few, many or a class when expanded.

d_call	clone_size	j_call	cdr3_length	v_call	cdr3_aa	cdr3_nt
TRBD1	NA	TRBJ2-5	16	TRBV9	CASSAERGQDGETQYF	TGTGCCAGCAGCGCCGAGAGGGGACAGGACGGAGAGACCCAGTACTTC
TRBD1	NA	TRBJ2-7	14	TRBV5-6	CASSLLDRAHEQYF	TGTGCCAGCAGCTTGTTGGACAGGGCCCACGAGCAGTACTTC
NA	NA	TRBJ2-7	15	TRBV5-1	CASSLDGQPSYEQYF	TGCGCCAGCAGCTTGGATGGGCAGCCCTCCTACGAGCAGTACTTC
NA	NA	TRBJ2-7	15	TRBV28	CASSLTPLTSYEQYF	TGTGCCAGCAGTTTAACCCCACTGACCTCCTACGAGCAGTACTTC
TRBD1	NA	TRBJ1-6	14	TRBV6-5	CASSYWDSNSPLHF	TGTGCCAGCAGTTACTGGGACAGCAATTCACCCCTCCACTTT
TRBD2	NA	TRBJ2-5	16	TRBV2	CASSGGQGLASETQYF	TGTGCCAGCAGTGGCGGCCAGGGACTAGCGAGCGAGACCCAGTACTTC
TRBD1	NA	TRBJ1-2	15	TRBV14	CASSQGWEGAYGYTF	TGTGCCAGCAGCCAAGGGTGGGAGGGGGCCTACGGCTACACCTTC
TRBD2	NA	TRBJ2-7	19	TRBV6-4	CASSEGEREAPRSSYEQYF	TGTGCCAGCAGTGAGGGTGAGCGGGAGGCCCCTAGGAGCTCCTACGAGCAGTACTTC
NA	NA	TRBJ2-7	15	TRBV27	CASAVGRIPLYEQYF	TGTGCCAGCGCCGTCGGCAGAATCCCGCTCTACGAGCAGTACTTC
TRBD2	NA	TRBJ2-7	14	TRBV10-2	CASSVRGGSYEQYF	TGCGCCAGCAGTGTGAGGGGCGGGAGCTACGAGCAGTACTTC
NA	NA	TRBJ2-7	13	TRBV5-1	CASSAGRDYEQYF	TGCGCCAGCTCGGCCGGCCGAGACTACGAGCAGTACTTC
NA	NA	TRBJ1-1	15	TRBV4-1	CASSHPGSMNTEAFF	TGCGCCAGCAGCCATCCAGGGTCCATGAACACTGAAGCTTTCTTT
NA	once	TRBJ2-1	13	TRBV13	CASSFRDVNEQFF	TGTGCCAGCAGCTTTAGGGACGTCAATGAGCAGTTCTTC
TRBD2	NA	TRBJ2-7	17	TRBV5-1	CASSLGGLAGGSYEQYF	TGCGCCAGCAGCTTGGGGGGACTAGCGGGAGGGTCCTACGAGCAGTACTTC
NA	NA	TRBJ2-7	11	TRBV6-5	CASSYGPEEYF	TGTGCCAGCAGTTACGGGCCGGAGGAATACTTC
NA	NA	TRBJ2-3	13	TRBV11-2	CASSRNPEDTQYF	TGTGCCAGCAGCCGAAACCCGGAAGATACGCAGTATTTT
NA	NA	TRBJ2-7	14	TRBV5-1	CASSLGRNSYEQYF	TGCGCCAGCAGCTTGGGGCGGAACTCCTACGAGCAGTACTTC